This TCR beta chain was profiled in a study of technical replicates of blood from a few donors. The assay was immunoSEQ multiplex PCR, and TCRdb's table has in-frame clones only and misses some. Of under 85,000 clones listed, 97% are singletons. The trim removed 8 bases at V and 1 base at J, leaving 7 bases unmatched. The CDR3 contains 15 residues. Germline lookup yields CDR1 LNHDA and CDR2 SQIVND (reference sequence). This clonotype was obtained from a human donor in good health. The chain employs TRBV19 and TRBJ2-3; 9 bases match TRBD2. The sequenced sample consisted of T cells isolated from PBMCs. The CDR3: CASEAGGPRTDTQYF. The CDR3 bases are TGTGCCAGTGAGGCGGGGGGGCCCCGCACAGATACGCAGTATTTT.